This is a list of T cell receptor beta chains from one sample in a study of shared clonotypes between healthy human individuals. Method: immunoSEQ multiplex PCR; TCRdb's copy keeps in-frame clones and lacks some. The data show about 960,000 clones, with 76% seen just once and approximately 1.5% held by the top ten. What was sequenced was memory CD4+ T cells sorted from blood. The receptors were sampled from a man aged 18 to 29 in good health. Both conserved end residues are part of each CDR3. Fields, in order: CDR3 protein, J gene, V gene.

CASSYPTGGRETQYF,TRBJ2-5,TRBV6-6
CASSLEGGRTEAFF,TRBJ1-1,TRBV5-1
CASSLLKGGNTEAFF,TRBJ1-1,TRBV11-1
CASSQDPRDTDTQYF,TRBJ2-3,TRBV4-1
CAWSWQEGTEAFF,TRBJ1-1,TRBV30
CASSLRRQSNEKLFF,TRBJ1-4,TRBV27
CASSTGTGENTEAFF,TRBJ1-1,TRBV7-9
CASSPGAGSIYEQYF,TRBJ2-7,TRBV6-1
CASISGGSNQPQHF,TRBJ1-5,TRBV28
CASSASGAKNIQYF,TRBJ2-4,TRBV28
CASRTQGGTDTQYF,TRBJ2-3,TRBV6-1
CASSPSWSVNTEAFF,TRBJ1-1,TRBV14
CSVRQPSKPEAFF,TRBJ1-1,TRBV29-1
CASSTEGARKNIQYF,TRBJ2-4,TRBV5-6
CASSQATLRETQYF,TRBJ2-5,TRBV4-1
CASSVQGAQNEKLFF,TRBJ1-4,TRBV2
CASSTDPTSGRLGEQFF,TRBJ2-1,TRBV5-1
CASSVRVNTGELFF,TRBJ2-2,TRBV9
CASSPSGLAGENEQFF,TRBJ2-1,TRBV7-6
CASSAGQGSTDTQYF,TRBJ2-3,TRBV5-1
CASSPRLAGGLAEQFF,TRBJ2-1,TRBV18
CASSQDRLARGTDTQYF,TRBJ2-3,TRBV4-3
CASSRLLRTENSNQPQHF,TRBJ1-5,TRBV4-1
CASSLNTRQAGNEAYNEQFF,TRBJ2-1,TRBV5-1
CASSGTASDSNQPQHF,TRBJ1-5,TRBV6-6
CASSLSGLGPGELFF,TRBJ2-2,TRBV7-2